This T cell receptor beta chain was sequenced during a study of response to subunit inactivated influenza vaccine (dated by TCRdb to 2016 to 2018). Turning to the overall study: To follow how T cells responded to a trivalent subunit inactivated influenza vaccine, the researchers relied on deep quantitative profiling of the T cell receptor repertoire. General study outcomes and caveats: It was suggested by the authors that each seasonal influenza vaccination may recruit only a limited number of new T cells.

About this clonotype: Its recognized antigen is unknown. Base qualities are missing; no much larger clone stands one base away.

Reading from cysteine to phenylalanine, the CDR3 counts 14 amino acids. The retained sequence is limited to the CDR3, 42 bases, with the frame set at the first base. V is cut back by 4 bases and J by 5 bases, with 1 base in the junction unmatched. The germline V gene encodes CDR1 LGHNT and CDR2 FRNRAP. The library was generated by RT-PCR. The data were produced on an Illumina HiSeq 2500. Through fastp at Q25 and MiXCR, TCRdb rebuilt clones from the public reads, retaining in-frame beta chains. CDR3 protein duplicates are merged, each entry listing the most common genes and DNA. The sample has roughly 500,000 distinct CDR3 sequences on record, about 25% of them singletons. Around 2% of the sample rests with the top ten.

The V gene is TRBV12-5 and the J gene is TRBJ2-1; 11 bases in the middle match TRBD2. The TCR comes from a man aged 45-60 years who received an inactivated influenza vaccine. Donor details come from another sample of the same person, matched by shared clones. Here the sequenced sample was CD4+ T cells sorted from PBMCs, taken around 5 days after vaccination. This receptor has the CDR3 CASGSSGGNNEQFF. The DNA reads TGTGCTAGTGGTTCTAGCGGGGGGAACAATGAGCAGTTCTTC.